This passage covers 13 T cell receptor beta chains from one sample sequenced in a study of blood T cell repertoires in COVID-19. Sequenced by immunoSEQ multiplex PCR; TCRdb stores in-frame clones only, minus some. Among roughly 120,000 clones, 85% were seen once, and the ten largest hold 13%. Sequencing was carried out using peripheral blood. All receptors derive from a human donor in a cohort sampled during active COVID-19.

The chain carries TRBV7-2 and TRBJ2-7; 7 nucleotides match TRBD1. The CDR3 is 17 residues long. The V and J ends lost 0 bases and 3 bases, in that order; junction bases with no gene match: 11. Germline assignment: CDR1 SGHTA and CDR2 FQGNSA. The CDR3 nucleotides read TGTGCCAGCAGCTTAGCAATTCGGGGACAGCCTAACTACGAGCAGTACTTC. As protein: CASSLAIRGQPNYEQYF.

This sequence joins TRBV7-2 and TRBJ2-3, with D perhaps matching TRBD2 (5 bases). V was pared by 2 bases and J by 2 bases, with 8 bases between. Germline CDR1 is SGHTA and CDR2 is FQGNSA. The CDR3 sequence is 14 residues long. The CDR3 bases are TGTGCCAGCAGCTTAAACGGGGTCACAGATACGCAGTATTTT. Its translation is CASSLNGVTDTQYF.

The CDR3 sequence: CASSLVSGGLDTQYF. The CDR3 nucleotides read TGTGCCAGCAGCTTAGTCTCCGGGGGATTAGATACGCAGTATTTT. The chain employs TRBV7-2 and TRBJ2-3; the D gene is possibly TRBD2 (6 bases). Deletions cut 1 base from V and 5 bases from J, with 13 bases between. Germline CDR1 and CDR2: SGHTA and FQGNSA. The CDR3 has 15 amino acids. Based on the CDR3 plus reference TRBV7-2 and TRBJ2-3, the full variable domain is GAGVSQSPSNKVTEKGKDVELRCDPISGHTALYWYRQSLGQGLEFLIYFQGNSAPDKSGLPSDRFSAERTGGSVSTLTIQRTQQEDSAVYLCASSLVSGGLDTQYFGPGTRLTVL.

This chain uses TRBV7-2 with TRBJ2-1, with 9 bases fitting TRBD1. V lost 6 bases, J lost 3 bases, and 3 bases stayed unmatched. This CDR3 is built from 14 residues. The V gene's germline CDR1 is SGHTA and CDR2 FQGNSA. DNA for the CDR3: TGTGCCAGCAGGGGGACAGGGAGCTACAATGAGCAGTTCTTC. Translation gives CASRGTGSYNEQFF.

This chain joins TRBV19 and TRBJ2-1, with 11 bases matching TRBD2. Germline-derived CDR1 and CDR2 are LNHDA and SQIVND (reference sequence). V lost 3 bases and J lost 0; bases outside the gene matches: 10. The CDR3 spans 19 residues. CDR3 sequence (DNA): TGTGCCAGTAGTATGGCTAGCGGGGGGCCTACCTCCTCCTACAATGAGCAGTTCTTC. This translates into CASSMASGGPTSSYNEQFF. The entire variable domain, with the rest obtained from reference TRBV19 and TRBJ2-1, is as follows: DGGITQSPKYLFRKEGQNVTLSCEQNLNHDAMYWYRQDPGQGLRLIYYSQIVNDFQKGDIAEGYSVSREKKESFPLTVTSAQKNPTAFYLCASSMASGGPTSSYNEQFFGPGTRLTVL.

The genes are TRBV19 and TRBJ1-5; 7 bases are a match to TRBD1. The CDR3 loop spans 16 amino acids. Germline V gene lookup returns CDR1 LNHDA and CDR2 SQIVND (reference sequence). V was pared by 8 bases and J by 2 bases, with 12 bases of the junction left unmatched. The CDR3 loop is CASGTRDSVGNQPQHF. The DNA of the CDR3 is TGTGCCAGTGGTACCCGGGACAGCGTGGGCAATCAGCCCCAGCATTTT.

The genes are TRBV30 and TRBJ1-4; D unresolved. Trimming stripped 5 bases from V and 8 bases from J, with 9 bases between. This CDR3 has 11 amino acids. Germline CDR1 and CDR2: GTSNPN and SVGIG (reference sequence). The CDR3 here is CAWGIREKLFF. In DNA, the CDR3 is TGTGCCTGGGGTATTCGGGAAAAACTGTTTTTT.

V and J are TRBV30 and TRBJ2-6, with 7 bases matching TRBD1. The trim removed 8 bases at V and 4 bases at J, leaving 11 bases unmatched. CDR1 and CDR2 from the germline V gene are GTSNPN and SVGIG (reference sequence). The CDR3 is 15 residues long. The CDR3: CALIRQGFGANVLTF. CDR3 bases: TGTGCCCTTATCCGACAGGGTTTCGGGGCCAACGTCCTGACTTTC.

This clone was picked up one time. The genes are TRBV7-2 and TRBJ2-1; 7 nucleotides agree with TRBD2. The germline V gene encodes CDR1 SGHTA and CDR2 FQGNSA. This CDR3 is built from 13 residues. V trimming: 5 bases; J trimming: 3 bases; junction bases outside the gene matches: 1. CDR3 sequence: CASSGGVYNEQFF. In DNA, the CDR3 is TGTGCCAGCAGCGGGGGGGTCTACAATGAGCAGTTCTTC. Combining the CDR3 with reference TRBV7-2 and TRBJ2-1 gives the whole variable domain GAGVSQSPSNKVTEKGKDVELRCDPISGHTALYWYRQSLGQGLEFLIYFQGNSAPDKSGLPSDRFSAERTGGSVSTLTIQRTQQEDSAVYLCASSGGVYNEQFFGPGTRLTVL.

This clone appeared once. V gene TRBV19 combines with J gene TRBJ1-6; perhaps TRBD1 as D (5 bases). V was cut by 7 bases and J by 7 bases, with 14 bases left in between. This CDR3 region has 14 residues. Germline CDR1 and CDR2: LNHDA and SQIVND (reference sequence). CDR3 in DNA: TGTGCCAGTAAAACGGGACTGATCAATTCACCCCTCCACTTT. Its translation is CASKTGLINSPLHF.

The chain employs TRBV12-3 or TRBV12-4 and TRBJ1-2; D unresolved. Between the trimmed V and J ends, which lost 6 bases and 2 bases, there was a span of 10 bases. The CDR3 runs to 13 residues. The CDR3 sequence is CASRPGSNYGYTF. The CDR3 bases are TGTGCCAGCAGACCGGGGTCGAACTATGGCTACACCTTC.

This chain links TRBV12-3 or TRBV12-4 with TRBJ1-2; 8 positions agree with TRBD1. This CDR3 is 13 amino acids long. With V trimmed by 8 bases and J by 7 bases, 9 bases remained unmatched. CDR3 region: CASGSPGGTGYTF. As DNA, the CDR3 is TGTGCCAGCGGATCGCCAGGGGGCACTGGCTACACCTTC.

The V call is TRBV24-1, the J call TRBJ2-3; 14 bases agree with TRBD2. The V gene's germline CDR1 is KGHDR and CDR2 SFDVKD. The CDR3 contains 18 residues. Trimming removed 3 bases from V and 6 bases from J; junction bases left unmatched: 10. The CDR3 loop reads CATSDPATSGGAWDTQYF. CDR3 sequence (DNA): TGTGCCACCAGTGATCCCGCGACTAGCGGGGGGGCCTGGGATACGCAGTATTTT.